One and the same sample provided the 4 T cell receptor beta chains below, sequenced in a study of cytomegalovirus exposure and HLA in healthy donors. This PCR relied on a set of 60 Vbeta primers and 13 Jbeta primers. Produced via immunoSEQ multiplex PCR; TCRdb's table is partial and in-frame only. The top ten hold 3% to 4% of the sample, which has 95,000 to 100,000 clones, more than 70% seen once. Specimen: PBMCs. The receptors shown here come from a man in his thirties or forties in good health and CMV-seronegative.

CDR3 nucleotides: TGTGCCAGCAGCGTAGGGCCAGGGGGAGGCTATGGCTACACCTTC. Its protein product is CASSVGPGGGYGYTF. The chain couples TRBV9 to TRBJ1-2; 7 bases are a match to TRBD1. J gave up 4 bases and V 0 bases, and 6 bases lay outside the gene matches. CDR1 and CDR2 (germline): SGDLS, YYNGEE. CDR3 length equals 15 residues.

The chain couples TRBV14 to TRBJ2-1; 8 bases are a match to TRBD1. The CDR3 contains 15 residues. V dropped 2 bases and J dropped 0; count of bases not matched to a gene: 0. Per the germline V gene, CDR1 is SGHDN and CDR2 is FVKESK. The CDR3 DNA reads as TGTGCCAGCAGCCAAACAGGGGGCTCCTACAATGAGCAGTTCTTC. Translated, it gives CASSQTGGSYNEQFF.

The chain combines TRBV15 with TRBJ2-3; TRBD2 aligns across 7 bases. J gave up 0 bases and V 0 bases, and 9 bases lay outside the gene matches. The CDR3 runs to 18 residues. The germline gives CDR1 LNHNV, CDR2 YYDKDF (reference sequence). The CDR3: CATSRDRGGTTSTDTQYF. The DNA of the CDR3 is TGTGCCACCAGCAGAGATCGGGGAGGGACTACTAGCACAGATACGCAGTATTTT.

The chain recombines TRBV15 with TRBJ1-5; D uncertain. The CDR3 sequence is 16 residues long. Germline CDR1 and CDR2: LNHNV and YYDKDF (reference sequence). V gave up 3 bases and J gave up 1 base, with 13 bases separating them. CDR3 in amino acids: CATSSYLGGSNQPQHF. The CDR3 bases are TGTGCCACCAGCAGTTACCTGGGCGGGAGCAATCAGCCCCAGCATTTT.